These 16 T cell receptor beta chains came from one sample sequenced in a study of T cells in Graves' hyperthyroidism and ophthalmopathy. It was RNA transcripts that yielded the amplified TCR beta CDR3 regions. Initially, a first-round RT-PCR of the TCR CDR3 employed the HTBI primer set. TCRdb ran MiXCR on the multiplex PCR reads and lists one entry per CDR3 protein. The sample lists about 350,000 distinct CDR3 sequences; approximately 14% were seen once. The sequenced material came from blood. The receptors here all came from a woman aged 30 to 39 with Graves' hyperthyroidism.

This clonotype was found many times. The chain carries TRBV18 and TRBJ2-5; the D gene is possibly TRBD1 (5 bases). Germline assignment: CDR1 KGHSH and CDR2 LQKENI. Trimming stripped 1 base from V and 0 bases from J, with 9 bases between. This CDR3 has 15 amino acids. The CDR3, as DNA: TGTGCCAGCTCACCACAGGGGATGTACCAAGAGACCCAGTACTTC. It codes for CASSPQGMYQETQYF.

The V call is TRBV11-3, the J call TRBJ2-1; unclear D gene. This CDR3 region has 13 residues. Germline V gene sequence: CDR1 SGHNT, CDR2 YENEEA. Trimming shortened V by 1 base and J by 8 bases, and 9 bases separated the two germline ends. The CDR3 sequence is CASSLALRDEQFF. For the CDR3, the DNA is TGTGCCAGCAGCTTAGCTTTACGGGATGAGCAGTTCTTC.

In its sample, this clonotype was seen many times. V and J are TRBV28 and TRBJ2-1, with TRBD2 matching 10 bases. This CDR3 region has 14 residues. V lost 7 bases to trimming and J lost 4 bases; unmatched junction nucleotides: 4. Germline lookup yields CDR1 MDHEN and CDR2 SYDVKM. The CDR3 DNA follows: TGTGCCAGCACGGGGACTAGCGTATACAATGAGCAGTTCTTC. Protein sequence: CASTGTSVYNEQFF.

This clonotype came up a few times. A much larger clone differs from this one at a single base, so this may be a read error. In this CDR3 the conserved last residue, phenylalanine or tryptophan, is missing, so a read error is likely. The chain combines TRBV11-2 with TRBJ2-1; no clear D. Trimming took 3 bases from V and 0 from J, leaving 9 bases between them. From germline, CDR1 is SGHAT and CDR2 FQNNGV. CDR3 length: 15 amino acids. Here the CDR3 reads CASSLRSSSYNEQFL. The CDR3 region has the DNA TGTGCCAGCAGCTTGAGGTCGAGCTCCTACAATGAGCAGTTCCTC.

This clonotype came up many times. The chain joins TRBV5-1 to TRBJ2-1, with 8 bases aligning to TRBD2. The length of the CDR3 is 14 residues. After removal of 7 bases from V and 5 bases from J, the junction contained 8 bases not matched to a gene. Germline CDR1 is SGHRS and CDR2 is YFSETQ. The chain's CDR3 is CASSRTSLDNEQFF. DNA of the CDR3: TGCGCCAGCTCGAGGACTAGCCTAGACAATGAGCAGTTCTTC.

The table lists this clonotype with many counts. The genes are TRBV2 and TRBJ2-3; D unresolved. Germline V gene data show CDR1 as SNHLY and CDR2 as FYNNEI. The V end was cut by 0 bases, the J end by 1 base, with 14 bases between. The CDR3 runs 17 residues. Here the CDR3 reads CASSEAAATSGTDTQYF. In DNA form, the CDR3 reads TGTGCCAGCAGTGAAGCGGCGGCAACGAGTGGCACAGATACGCAGTATTTT.

Many counts were recorded for this clonotype. This chain connects TRBV12-3 or TRBV12-4 to TRBJ2-1; the match to TRBD2 covers 7 bases. CDR3 size: 15 residues. The V and J ends lost 6 bases and 0 bases, in that order; junction bases with no gene match: 5. CDR3 region: CASSLAVSSYNEQFF. The CDR3 coding sequence is TGTGCCAGCAGCCTAGCGGTAAGCTCCTACAATGAGCAGTTCTTC.

This clonotype appeared many times. The chain carries TRBV6-1 and TRBJ1-1; D gene ambiguous. Between the trimmed V and J ends, which lost 6 bases and 8 bases, there was a span of 10 bases. In germline, CDR1 is MNHNS, CDR2 SASEGT. The CDR3 has 11 residues. DNA for the CDR3: TGTGCCAGCAGGTCTATGGGGGAAGCTTTCTTT. Its protein product is CASRSMGEAFF.

There are many counts of this clonotype. The rearrangement joins TRBV27 to TRBJ2-5, with D perhaps matching TRBD2 (7 bases). Trimming cost V 8 bases and J 5 bases, with 9 bases left between them. The CDR3 is 11 residues long. Germline CDR1 MNHEY, CDR2 SMNVEV (reference sequence). CDR3 coding DNA: TGTGCCAGCTGGGGGGGCGAGACCCAGTACTTC. The encoded protein is CASWGGETQYF.

V and J are TRBV20-1 and TRBJ2-1, with 12 bases fitting TRBD2. This CDR3 comprises 16 residues. V lost 3 bases to trimming and J lost 5 bases; unmatched junction nucleotides: 8. Germline V gives CDR1 DFQATT, CDR2 SNEGSKA (reference sequence). CDR3 sequence reads: CSARSPLAGGHNEQFF. The CDR3 DNA is TGCAGTGCTAGGTCTCCCCTAGCGGGGGGGCACAATGAGCAGTTCTTC.

The chain combines TRBV6-5 with TRBJ2-1, with D possibly TRBD1 on 7 matching bases. This CDR3 comprises 20 residues. Germline V lookup: CDR1 MNHEY, CDR2 SVGAGI. V lost 3 bases, J lost 0 bases, and 24 bases lay in between. CDR3 DNA: TGTGCCAGCAGTTATCATAGGACAGGCGGGGCCTTCAGCTCCTACAATGAGCAGTTCTTC. Translated, it gives CASSYHRTGGAFSSYNEQFF.

A few counts support this clonotype. The chain uses TRBV20-1 and TRBJ2-2, with 8 bases aligning to TRBD2. Germline CDR1 is DFQATT and CDR2 is SNEGSKA (reference sequence). This CDR3 contains 14 residues. Losses at the gene ends were 3 bases for V and 5 bases for J; bases not matched to a gene: 5. The CDR3 loop reads CSARGTRNTGELFF. The DNA for the CDR3 is TGCAGTGCTAGGGGGACTAGAAATACCGGGGAGCTGTTTTTT.

This clonotype showed up many times. The CDR3 nucleotides are TGTGCCAGCAGCTTAGCGACCGGGAGTTTCCCCAATGAGCAGTTCTTC. Translation: CASSLATGSFPNEQFF. The rearrangement links TRBV7-6 to TRBJ2-1, with D perhaps TRBD2 (6 bases). V shed 0 bases and J shed 6 bases, with 15 bases lying between them. The length of the CDR3 is 16 residues. Germline loops: CDR1 SGHVS, CDR2 FNYEAQ. The whole variable domain, filled in from reference TRBV7-6 and TRBJ2-1, reads GAGVSQSPRYKVTKRGQDVALRCDPISGHVSLYWYRQALGQGPEFLTYFNYEAQQDKSGLPNDRFSAERPEGSISTLTIQRTEQRDSAMYRCASSLATGSFPNEQFFGPGTRLTVL.

This clonotype was seen only a few times. J is TRBJ1-5 and V is TRBV6-2 or TRBV6-3, with D hard to call. Germline-derived CDR1 and CDR2 are MNHEY and SVGEGT. The V end lost 6 bases, the J end lost 7 bases, and 16 bases lay between the germline ends. The CDR3 is 14 residues long. As DNA, the CDR3 is TGTGCCAGCAGCCCGAACCGCAGCCTGCAGCCCCAGCATTTT. It specifies CASSPNRSLQPQHF.

This clonotype was detected many times. The chain combines TRBV12-3 or TRBV12-4 with TRBJ1-1; D not certain. This CDR3 spans 13 amino acids. Trimming left V 8 bases short and J 0 bases short, with 10 bases between. CDR3 nucleotides: TGTGCCAGCGGAGTTGCGATGAACACTGAAGCTTTCTTT. Translation: CASGVAMNTEAFF.

This clonotype has ten or more counts. V usage is TRBV6-1 and J usage is TRBJ1-5, with no clear D. Germline CDR1 and CDR2: MNHNS and SASEGT. This CDR3 contains 15 residues. V lost 7 bases to trimming and J lost 5 bases, with 18 bases between them. CDR3 in DNA: TGTGCCAGCAATACACGGCCAGAGAATCATCAGCCCCAGCATTTT. This sequence encodes CASNTRPENHQPQHF.